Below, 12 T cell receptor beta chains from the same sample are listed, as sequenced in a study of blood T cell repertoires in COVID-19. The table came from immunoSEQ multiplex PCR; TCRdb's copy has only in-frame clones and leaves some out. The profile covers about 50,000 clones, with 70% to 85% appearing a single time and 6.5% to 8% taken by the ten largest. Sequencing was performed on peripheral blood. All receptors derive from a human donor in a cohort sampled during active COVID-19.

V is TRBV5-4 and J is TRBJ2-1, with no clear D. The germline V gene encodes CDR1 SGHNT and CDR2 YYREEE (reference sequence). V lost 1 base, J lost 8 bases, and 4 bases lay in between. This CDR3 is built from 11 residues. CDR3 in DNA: TGTGCCAGCAGCTTGTATGATGAGCAGTTCTTC. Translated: CASSLYDEQFF.

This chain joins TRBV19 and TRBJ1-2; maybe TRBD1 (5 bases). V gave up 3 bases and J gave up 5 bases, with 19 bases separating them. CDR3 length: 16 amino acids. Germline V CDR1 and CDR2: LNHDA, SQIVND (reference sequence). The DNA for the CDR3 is TGTGCCAGTAGTATTGAACACACCGGGACTCTGTATGGCTACACCTTC. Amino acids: CASSIEHTGTLYGYTF.

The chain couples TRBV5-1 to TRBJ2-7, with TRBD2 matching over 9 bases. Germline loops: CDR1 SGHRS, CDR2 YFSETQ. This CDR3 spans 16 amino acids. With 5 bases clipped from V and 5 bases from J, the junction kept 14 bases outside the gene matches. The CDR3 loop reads CASSWSGGRAGNEQYF. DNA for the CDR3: TGCGCCAGCAGTTGGTCTGGCGGGAGGGCCGGAAACGAGCAGTACTTC.

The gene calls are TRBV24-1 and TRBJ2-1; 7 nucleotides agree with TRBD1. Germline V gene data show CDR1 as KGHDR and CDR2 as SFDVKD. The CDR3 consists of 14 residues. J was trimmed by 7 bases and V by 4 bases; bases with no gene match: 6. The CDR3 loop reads CATSDRGTVNEQFF. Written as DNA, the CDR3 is TGTGCCACCAGTGACCGAGGGACAGTTAATGAGCAGTTCTTC.

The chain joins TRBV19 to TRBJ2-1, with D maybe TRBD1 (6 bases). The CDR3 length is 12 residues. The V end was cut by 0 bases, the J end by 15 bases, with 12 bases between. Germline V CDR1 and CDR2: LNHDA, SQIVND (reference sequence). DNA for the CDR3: TGTGCCAGTAGTATAGATAGGCAGGGGCTGTTCTTC. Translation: CASSIDRQGLFF.

The DNA of the CDR3 is TGTGCCAGCAGCTTAGGACTAGCGGGAGTGGAGACCCAGTACTTC. Protein product: CASSLGLAGVETQYF. J is TRBJ2-5 and V is TRBV7-9; 12 bases map to TRBD2. The CDR3 runs 15 residues. Germline V CDR1 and CDR2: SEHNR, FQNEAQ (reference sequence). Trimming at V came to 1 base and at J to 5 bases, leaving 2 bases not matched to a gene.

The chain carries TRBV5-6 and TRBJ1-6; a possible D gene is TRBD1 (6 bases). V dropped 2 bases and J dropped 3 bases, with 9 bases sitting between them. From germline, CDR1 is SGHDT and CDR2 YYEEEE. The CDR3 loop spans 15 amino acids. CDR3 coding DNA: TGTGCCAGCAGCTTCGGACAGAGCTATAATTCACCCCTCCACTTT. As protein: CASSFGQSYNSPLHF.

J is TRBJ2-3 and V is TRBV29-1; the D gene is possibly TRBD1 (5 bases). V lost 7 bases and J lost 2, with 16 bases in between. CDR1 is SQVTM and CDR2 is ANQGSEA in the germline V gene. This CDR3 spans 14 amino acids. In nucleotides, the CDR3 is TGCAGCGGCGTAAGGACACCCAACACAGATACGCAGTATTTT. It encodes CSGVRTPNTDTQYF.

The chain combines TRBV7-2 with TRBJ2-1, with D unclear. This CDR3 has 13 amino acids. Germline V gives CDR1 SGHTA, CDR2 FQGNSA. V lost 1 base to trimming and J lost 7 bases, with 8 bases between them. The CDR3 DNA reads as TGTGCCAGCAGCTTAGAGCCCGGGAATGAGCAGTTCTTC. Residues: CASSLEPGNEQFF.

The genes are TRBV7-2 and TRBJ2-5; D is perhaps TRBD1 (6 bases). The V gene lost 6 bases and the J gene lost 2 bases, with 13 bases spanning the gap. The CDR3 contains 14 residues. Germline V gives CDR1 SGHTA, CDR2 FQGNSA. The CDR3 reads CASRSGTLQETQYF. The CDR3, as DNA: TGTGCCAGCAGATCAGGGACACTTCAAGAGACCCAGTACTTC.

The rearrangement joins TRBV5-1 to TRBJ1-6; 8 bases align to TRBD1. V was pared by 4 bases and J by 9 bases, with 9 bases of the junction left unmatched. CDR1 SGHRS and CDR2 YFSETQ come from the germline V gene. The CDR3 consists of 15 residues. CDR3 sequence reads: CASSTRGQESSPLHF. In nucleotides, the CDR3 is TGCGCCAGCAGCACCAGGGGGCAGGAGAGTTCACCCCTCCACTTT.

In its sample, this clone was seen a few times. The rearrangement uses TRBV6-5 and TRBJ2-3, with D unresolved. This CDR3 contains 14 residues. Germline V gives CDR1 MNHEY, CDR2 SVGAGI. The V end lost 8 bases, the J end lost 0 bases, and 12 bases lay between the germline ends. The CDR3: CASSRLSSTDTQYF. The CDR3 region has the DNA TGTGCCAGCTCCAGGCTTTCTAGCACAGATACGCAGTATTTT.